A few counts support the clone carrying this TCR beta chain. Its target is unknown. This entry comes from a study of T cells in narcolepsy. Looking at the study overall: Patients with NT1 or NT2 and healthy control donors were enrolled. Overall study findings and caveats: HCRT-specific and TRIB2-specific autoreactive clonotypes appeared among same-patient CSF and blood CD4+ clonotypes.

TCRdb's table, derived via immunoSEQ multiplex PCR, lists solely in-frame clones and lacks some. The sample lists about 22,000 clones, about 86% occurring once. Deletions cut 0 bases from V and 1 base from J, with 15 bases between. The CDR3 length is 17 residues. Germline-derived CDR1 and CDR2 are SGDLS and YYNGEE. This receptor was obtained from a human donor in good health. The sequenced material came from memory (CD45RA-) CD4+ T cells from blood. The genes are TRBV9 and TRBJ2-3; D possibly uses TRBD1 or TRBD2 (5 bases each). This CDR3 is CASSVGASRGRTDTQYF. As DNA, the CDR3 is TGTGCCAGCAGCGTAGGGGCTAGCCGGGGCCGCACAGATACGCAGTATTTT.